This entry lists 14 T cell receptor beta chains sequenced from one sample in a study of identical twins. TCRdb analysed the 5' RACE reads with MiXCR anew, one entry per CDR3 protein. The sample lists about 810,000 distinct CDR3 sequences, roughly an eighth occurring once. Separately, the same data were catalogued under a study of yellow fever vaccine responses in identical twins.

The sequenced sample was PBMCs. These receptors came from a woman under 30 in good health.

The chain recombines TRBV3-1 with TRBJ1-1, with D hard to call. The V end was cut by 3 bases, the J end by 2 bases, with 10 bases between. Germline CDR1 is LGHDT and CDR2 is YNNKEL (reference sequence). The CDR3 has 14 amino acids. The CDR3 DNA sequence: TGTGCCAGCAGCCACGCTGAGTTCAACACTGAAGCTTTCTTT. It specifies CASSHAEFNTEAFF. The full variable domain, its missing parts supplied by reference TRBV3-1 and TRBJ1-1, is DTAVSQTPKYLVTQMGNDKSIKCEQNLGHDTMYWYKQDSKKFLKIMFSYNNKELIINETVPNRFSPKSPDKAHLNLHINSLELGDSAVYFCASSHAEFNTEAFFGQGTRLTVV.

The chain joins TRBV5-1 to TRBJ2-3; TRBD2 might be the D (6 bases). Trimming removed 1 base at V and 3 bases at J, with 18 bases between. Germline V gene lookup returns CDR1 SGHRS and CDR2 YFSETQ. This CDR3 has 17 amino acids. The CDR3 coding sequence is TGCGCCAGCAGCTTGCCCGCCGTGGGGGGAGTTACAGATACGCAGTATTTT. Encoded protein: CASSLPAVGGVTDTQYF.

This clonotype came up a few times. The V gene is TRBV18, the J gene TRBJ1-1; maybe TRBD1 (5 bases). This CDR3 has 13 residues. V was cut by 3 bases and J by 7 bases, with 12 bases left in between. CDR1 is KGHSH, CDR2 LQKENI, per germline. CDR3 sequence reads: CASSPGGVGEAFF. The CDR3 nucleotides are TGTGCCAGCTCACCTGGGGGAGTGGGTGAAGCTTTCTTT.

The chain carries TRBV12-3 or TRBV12-4 and TRBJ2-7, with 11 bases aligning to TRBD1. The CDR3 loop spans 15 amino acids. Germline trimming cut 6 bases from V and 0 bases from J; bases unmatched to any gene: 4. CDR3 residues: CASRPGTGGSYEQYF. CDR3 sequence (DNA): TGTGCCAGCAGACCCGGGACAGGGGGCTCCTACGAGCAGTACTTC.

In this sample, this clonotype turned up a few times. The chain combines TRBV28 with TRBJ1-1; TRBD1 is a possible D gene (5 bases). CDR3 size: 14 residues. Germline CDR1 MDHEN, CDR2 SYDVKM. Trimming took off 8 bases at V and 1 base at J, with 14 bases between the two ends. The CDR3 DNA reads TGTGCCAGCCCCCCCTCGACAGAGAACACTGAAGCTTTCTTT. Its translation: CASPPSTENTEAFF.

The table lists this clonotype with a few counts. The germline gene is not matched at one end of the junction; a read error may be the cause. The rearrangement uses TRBV5-1 and TRBJ2-2, with 9 bases fitting TRBD1. In germline, CDR1 is SGHRS, CDR2 YFSETQ. CDR3 length: 19 residues. CDR3 residues: CASRLGNPTGGFYTGELFF. CDR3 DNA: TGCGCCAGCAGATTGGGAAATCCTACAGGGGGCTTCTACACCGGGGAGCTGTTTTTT.

This clonotype showed up many times. This chain joins TRBV12-3 or TRBV12-4 and TRBJ1-1; TRBD1 agrees at 8 bases. The CDR3 is 12 residues long. V dropped 5 bases and J dropped 11; count of bases not matched to a gene: 7. This CDR3 is CASSRQGTGAFF. CDR3 in DNA: TGTGCCAGCAGTCGACAGGGGACGGGGGCTTTCTTT.

This clonotype appeared many times. The rearrangement links TRBV12-3 or TRBV12-4 to TRBJ1-2, with D perhaps matching TRBD1 (5 bases). The CDR3 has 13 amino acids. The germline V and J ends were trimmed by 3 bases and 4 bases, with 9 bases remaining between them. The CDR3 sequence: CASSFVQGYGYTF. The CDR3 nucleotides are TGTGCCAGCAGTTTCGTCCAGGGCTATGGCTACACCTTC.

This clonotype was found a few times. DNA for the CDR3: TGTGCCAGCAGCTTAGCGTTGTGGCCTGACGTTACCTACGAGCAGTACGTC. Translating it yields CASSLALWPDVTYEQYV. V and J are TRBV7-9 and TRBJ2-7; D is unclear. The CDR3 consists of 17 residues. Germline CDR1 is SEHNR and CDR2 is FQNEAQ (reference sequence). Trimming stripped 0 bases from V and 2 bases from J, with 17 bases between.

This clonotype occurred a few times. The chain has TRBV14 and TRBJ2-1; D may be TRBD2 (5 bases). The germline V and J ends were trimmed by 2 bases and 9 bases, with 14 bases remaining between them. Germline assignment: CDR1 SGHDN and CDR2 FVKESK. The CDR3 is 14 residues long. The CDR3: CASSQRTGLGEQFF. Here the CDR3 DNA reads TGTGCCAGCAGCCAAAGAACGGGGTTGGGTGAGCAGTTCTTC.

This chain links TRBV7-9 with TRBJ1-1; D is unclear. The V gene's germline CDR1 is SEHNR and CDR2 FQNEAQ (reference sequence). There are 12 residues in the CDR3. Trimming removed 5 bases at V and 4 bases at J, with 8 bases between. The CDR3 DNA follows: TGTGCCAGCAGCGACCTGGCCACTGAAGCTTTCTTT. Protein product: CASSDLATEAFF.

J is TRBJ2-7 and V is TRBV12-3 or TRBV12-4; weak D call: TRBD1 (5 bases). The length of the CDR3 is 14 residues. V was shortened by 1 base and J by 5 bases, with 12 bases between the two germline ends. The CDR3 spells CASSLGQGRHEQYF. The CDR3 nucleotides read TGTGCCAGCAGTTTAGGGCAGGGTAGACACGAGCAGTACTTC.

The chain links TRBV12-5 to TRBJ2-3, with no clear D. Trimming took 7 bases from V and 5 from J, leaving 16 bases between them. The CDR3 runs to 14 residues. Looked up from germline, CDR1 is LGHNT and CDR2 is FRNRAP. As DNA, the CDR3 is TGTGCTAGTGCCACCGGCACTCGACTAGATACGCAGTATTTT. Residues: CASATGTRLDTQYF.

The chain joins TRBV19 to TRBJ2-7; a possible D gene is TRBD2 (6 bases). This CDR3 region has 16 residues. Trimming removed 0 bases at V and 4 bases at J, with 16 bases between. Germline lookup yields CDR1 LNHDA and CDR2 SQIVND (reference sequence). DNA for the CDR3: TGTGCCAGTAGTATAGATGTACGGGGACTCTCTTACGAGCAGTACTTC. Translated, it gives CASSIDVRGLSYEQYF.